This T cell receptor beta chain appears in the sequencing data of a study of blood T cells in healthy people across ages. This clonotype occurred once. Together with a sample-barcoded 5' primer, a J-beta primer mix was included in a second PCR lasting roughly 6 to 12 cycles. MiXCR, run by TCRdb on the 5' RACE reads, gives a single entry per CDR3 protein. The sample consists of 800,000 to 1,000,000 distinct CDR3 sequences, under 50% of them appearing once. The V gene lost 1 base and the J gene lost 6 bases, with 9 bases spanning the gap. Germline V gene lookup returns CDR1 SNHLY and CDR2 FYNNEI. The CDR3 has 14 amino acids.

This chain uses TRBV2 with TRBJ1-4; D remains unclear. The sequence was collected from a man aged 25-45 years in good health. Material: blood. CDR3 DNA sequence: TGTGCCAGCAGTGAAGGGAAGAGGGATGAAAAACTGTTTTTT. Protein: CASSEGKRDEKLFF. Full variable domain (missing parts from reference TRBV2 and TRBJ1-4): EPEVTQTPSHQVTQMGQEVILRCVPISNHLYFYWYRQILGQKVEFLVSFYNNEISEKSEIFDDQFSVERPDGSNFTLKIRSTKLEDSAMYFCASSEGKRDEKLFFGSGTQLSVL.